The 10 T cell receptor beta chains presented below share a single source sample, sequenced in a study of T cell changes during pregnancy in multiple sclerosis. Libraries were prepared by immunoSEQ multiplex PCR; TCRdb keeps only in-frame clonotypes and omits some of them. Of 65,000 to 75,000 clones listed, around nine tenths are singletons. The sample consisted of peripheral blood, taken after pregnancy. The receptors shown here come from a female donor in good health, enrolled as a control in a pregnancy study.

The chain links TRBV19 to TRBJ2-1, with D perhaps TRBD2 (5 bases). The germline gives CDR1 LNHDA, CDR2 SQIVND (reference sequence). V was clipped by 2 bases and J by 0 bases, with 11 bases between them. The CDR3 spans 16 residues. The CDR3 here is CASSIRTGISYNEQFF. CDR3 nucleotide sequence: TGTGCCAGTAGTATACGGACGGGAATCTCCTACAATGAGCAGTTCTTC.

The chain couples TRBV20-1 to TRBJ2-5; D perhaps matches TRBD1 (5 bases). The DNA end is a closer match to TRBJ2-7, so the J assignment may be wrong. CDR1 is DFQATT and CDR2 is SNEGSKA in the germline V gene (reference sequence). This CDR3 has 11 residues. The CDR3 protein is CSARKTDEQYF. Written as DNA, the CDR3 is TGCAGTGCTAGGAAGACAGACGAGCAGTACTTC.

The chain carries TRBV7-2 and TRBJ1-4; D gene ambiguous. Germline CDR1 reads SGHTA; CDR2 reads FQGNSA. Trimming removed 1 base at V and 6 bases at J, with 12 bases between. This CDR3 is 15 amino acids long. CDR3 DNA: TGTGCCAGCAGCTTAGGAGGTCGCCGGGATGAAAAACTGTTTTTT. Protein: CASSLGGRRDEKLFF.

The chain uses TRBV11-1 and TRBJ2-3; weak D call: TRBD2 (5 bases). In germline, CDR1 is SGHAT, CDR2 FQDESV (reference sequence). The CDR3 extends over 13 amino acids. The V gene lost 7 bases and the J gene lost 3 bases, with 11 bases spanning the gap. CDR3 sequence (DNA): TGTGCCAGCAACGGCGGACTTACAGATACGCAGTATTTT. Translating it yields CASNGGLTDTQYF.

V usage is TRBV4-1 and J usage is TRBJ1-5; D remains ambiguous. The CDR3 length is 16 residues. Deletions cut 2 bases from V and 0 bases from J, with 11 bases between. The germline V gene has CDR1 MGHRA and CDR2 YSYEKL. The CDR3 loop is CASSQKETNSNQPQHF. CDR3 in DNA: TGCGCCAGCAGCCAAAAAGAAACAAATAGCAATCAGCCCCAGCATTTT.

The chain recombines TRBV6-5 with TRBJ1-5; D possibly corresponds to TRBD1 (5 bases). V was cut by 5 bases and J by 2 bases, with 10 bases left in between. CDR3 length: 14 amino acids. Germline CDR1 reads MNHEY; CDR2 reads SVGAGI. The CDR3 bases are TGTGCCAGCAGTCAGGGTATAGGCAATCAGCCCCAGCATTTT. It translates to CASSQGIGNQPQHF.

The J gene is TRBJ1-1, the V gene TRBV28, with 7 bases that match TRBD1. The CDR3 consists of 15 residues. The germline gives CDR1 MDHEN, CDR2 SYDVKM. V was clipped by 7 bases and J by 5 bases; unmatched bases: 13. CDR3 residues: CASTLRTGGWTEAFF. DNA for the CDR3: TGTGCCAGCACCCTCCGGACAGGCGGATGGACTGAAGCTTTCTTT.

In DNA, the CDR3 is TGTGCCAGCAGGACACTAGAAATCACCGGGGAGCTGTTTTTT. This translates into CASRTLEITGELFF. This rearrangement joins TRBV6-5 to TRBJ2-2; a possible D gene is TRBD2 (5 bases). The V end lost 6 bases, the J end lost 4 bases, and 12 bases lay between the germline ends. Germline values: CDR1 MNHEY, CDR2 SVGAGI. This CDR3 is built from 14 residues.

This chain links TRBV5-1 with TRBJ1-1; 10 bases are a match to TRBD1. V lost 4 bases, J lost 4 bases, and 7 bases stayed unmatched. Germline CDR1 and CDR2: SGHRS and YFSETQ. The CDR3 runs 15 residues. CDR3 DNA sequence: TGCGCCAGCAGCGCTAGACAGGGGGCGACCACTGAAGCTTTCTTT. Residues: CASSARQGATTEAFF.

The V gene is TRBV7-2, the J gene TRBJ2-2, with 7 bases identical to TRBD2. This CDR3 region has 18 residues. The V segment lost 1 base and the J segment 7 bases; nucleotides outside the gene matches: 15. CDR1 SGHTA and CDR2 FQGNSA come from the germline V gene. CDR3 sequence (DNA): TGTGCCAGCAGCTTAGATGTCGCGGGAGCGGATCTGGGCGGGGAGCTGTTTTTT. This gives the protein CASSLDVAGADLGGELFF.